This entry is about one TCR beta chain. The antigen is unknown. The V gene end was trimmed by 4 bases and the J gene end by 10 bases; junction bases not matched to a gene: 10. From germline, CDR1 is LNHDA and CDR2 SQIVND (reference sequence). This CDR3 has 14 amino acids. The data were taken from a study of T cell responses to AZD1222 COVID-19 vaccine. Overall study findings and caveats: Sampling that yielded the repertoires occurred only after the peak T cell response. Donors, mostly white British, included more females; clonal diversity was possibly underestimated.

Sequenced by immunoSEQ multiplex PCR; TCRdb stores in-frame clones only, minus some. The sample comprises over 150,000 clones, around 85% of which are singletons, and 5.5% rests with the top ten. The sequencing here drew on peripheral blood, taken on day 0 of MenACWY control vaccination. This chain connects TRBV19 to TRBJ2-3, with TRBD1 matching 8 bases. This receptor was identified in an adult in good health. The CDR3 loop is CASSTIQGVSAQYF. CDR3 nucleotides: TGTGCCAGTAGTACTATACAGGGGGTGAGTGCGCAGTATTTT.